The 27 T cell receptor beta chains given below trace back to one sample, sequenced in a study of resident and recirculating memory T cells in vitiligo. TCRdb's table, derived via immunoSEQ multiplex PCR, lists solely in-frame clones and lacks some. The data show around 70,000 clones, roughly nine tenths seen once. The sequencing sample was made of blood. These receptors all come from a male donor with vitiligo.

This chain links TRBV11-2 with TRBJ1-3, with D uncertain. This CDR3 has 14 amino acids. Germline-derived CDR1 and CDR2 are SGHAT and FQNNGV. V lost 4 bases to trimming and J lost 6 bases, with 13 bases between them. The CDR3, as DNA: TGTGCCAGCAGCTCCGACGCGGGGATAAACACCATATATTTT. Translating gives CASSSDAGINTIYF.

This sequence joins TRBV29-1 and TRBJ1-3; the D gene is possibly TRBD1 (5 bases). The CDR3 contains 16 residues. Germline loops: CDR1 SQVTM, CDR2 ANQGSEA. Trimming cost V 7 bases and J 1 base, with 20 bases left between them. CDR3 DNA sequence: TGCAGCGCCCTCCCTTTCGACAGATTGTCTGGAAACACCATATATTTT. It codes for CSALPFDRLSGNTIYF.

J is TRBJ2-4 and V is TRBV28; TRBD1 might be the D (6 bases). V was cut by 5 bases and J by 5 bases, with 13 bases left in between. This CDR3 contains 14 residues. CDR1 and CDR2 (germline): MDHEN, SYDVKM. CDR3 in DNA: TGTGCCAGCAGTGCCCGGGACATCCAAAACATTCAGTACTTC. It codes for CASSARDIQNIQYF. The full variable domain, in which reference TRBV28 and TRBJ2-4 provide the parts outside the CDR3, is DVKVTQSSRYLVKRTGEKVFLECVQDMDHENMFWYRQDPGLGLRLIYFSYDVKMKEKGDIPEGYSVSREKKERFSLILESASTNQTSMYLCASSARDIQNIQYFGAGTRLSVL.

This rearrangement joins TRBV7-9 to TRBJ1-6; 8 positions match TRBD1. The length of the CDR3 is 15 residues. Germline V gene data show CDR1 as SEHNR and CDR2 as FQNEAQ (reference sequence). Trimming cost V 5 bases and J 8 bases; bases outside gene matches: 8. CDR3 sequence reads: CASSGTGSLDSPLHF. For the CDR3, the DNA is TGTGCCAGCAGCGGGACAGGCAGTCTCGATTCACCCCTCCACTTT.

The rearrangement joins TRBV7-9 to TRBJ2-7; 7 nucleotides match TRBD2. The V segment lost 5 bases and the J segment 5 bases; nucleotides outside the gene matches: 3. Germline V CDR1 and CDR2: SEHNR, FQNEAQ (reference sequence). CDR3 length equals 12 residues. The CDR3 sequence is CASSQGGDEQYF. The CDR3 DNA sequence: TGTGCCAGCAGCCAGGGAGGGGACGAGCAGTACTTC. The full variable domain, rest sourced from reference TRBV7-9 and TRBJ2-7, is DTGVSQNPRHKITKRGQNVTFRCDPISEHNRLYWYRQTLGQGPEFLTYFQNEAQLEKSRLLSDRFSAERPKGSFSTLEIQRTEQGDSAMYLCASSQGGDEQYFGPGTRLTVT.

The genes are TRBV9 and TRBJ1-3; perhaps TRBD1 as D (6 bases). Germline CDR1 SGDLS, CDR2 YYNGEE. The length of the CDR3 is 24 residues. The ends were cut back, 0 bases at V and 0 bases at J, with 34 bases in the middle. As DNA, the CDR3 is TGTGCCAGCAGCGTAGAGGATCCCCTCCTGACAGGCGCTTGCCCCCGATTCTCTGGAAACACCATATATTTT. This gives the protein CASSVEDPLLTGACPRFSGNTIYF.

This chain links TRBV7-8 with TRBJ2-3; 7 nucleotides agree with TRBD1. Trimming took 4 bases from V and 0 from J; bases not matched to a gene: 7. This CDR3 is built from 16 residues. Looked up from germline, CDR1 is SGHVS and CDR2 is FQNEAQ. The CDR3 sequence: CASSSGQLSSTDTQYF. The DNA of the CDR3 is TGTGCCAGCAGCTCGGGACAGCTATCTAGCACAGATACGCAGTATTTT.

The chain combines TRBV27 with TRBJ1-6, with TRBD1 matching over 9 bases. This CDR3 region has 16 residues. CDR1 is MNHEY, CDR2 SMNVEV, per germline (reference sequence). J gave up 3 bases and V 4 bases, and 4 bases lay outside the gene matches. CDR3 coding DNA: TGTGCCAGCAGTTACAACAGGGGGCTCTATAATTCACCCCTCCACTTT. It translates to CASSYNRGLYNSPLHF.

This chain connects TRBV5-1 to TRBJ1-1, with D unresolved. There are 14 residues in the CDR3. From germline, CDR1 is SGHRS and CDR2 YFSETQ. Between the trimmed V and J ends, which lost 2 bases and 7 bases, there was a span of 15 bases. CDR3 amino acids: CASSFNYDVGEAFF. In DNA, the CDR3 is TGCGCCAGCAGCTTCAACTATGACGTTGGTGAAGCTTTCTTT.

In nucleotides, the CDR3 is TGTGCCAGCTCGACGGGGAATGAAAAACTGTTTTTT. Protein sequence: CASSTGNEKLFF. The chain uses TRBV7-9 and TRBJ1-4; D gene unclear. CDR1 and CDR2 (germline): SEHNR, FQNEAQ (reference sequence). V dropped 8 bases and J dropped 5 bases, with 9 bases sitting between them. The CDR3 extends over 12 amino acids.

The V and J genes are TRBV6-5 and TRBJ1-3; perhaps TRBD1 as D (5 bases). V was cut by 5 bases and J by 0 bases, with 8 bases left in between. The germline V gene encodes CDR1 MNHEY and CDR2 SVGAGI. This CDR3 region has 14 residues. CDR3: CASSLTGSGNTIYF. Here the CDR3 DNA reads TGTGCCAGCAGTCTTACAGGCTCTGGAAACACCATATATTTT.

The chain employs TRBV21-1 and TRBJ2-6; the tabulated D call, TRBD1, remains unverified against the DNA. TRBV21-1 has pseudogene status. The CDR3 loop spans 17 amino acids. CDR3 region: CASSKGAEPSGANVLTF. CDR3 DNA sequence: TGTGCCAGCAGCAAAGGGGCAGAACCCTCTGGGGCCAACGTCCTGACTTTC.

The table lists this clone with a count of one. The V gene is TRBV6-5, the J gene TRBJ2-7, with TRBD1 as a possible D gene (5 bases). Germline lookup yields CDR1 MNHEY and CDR2 SVGAGI. There are 14 residues in the CDR3. Trimming removed 0 bases at V and 5 bases at J, with 11 bases between. The CDR3 protein is CASSYSRVIDEQYF. The CDR3 coding sequence is TGTGCCAGCAGTTACTCCAGGGTTATCGACGAGCAGTACTTC.

The V call is TRBV7-2, the J call TRBJ2-2; 11 bases match TRBD2. Germline CDR1 is SGHTA and CDR2 is FQGNSA. The V gene end was trimmed by 3 bases and the J gene end by 5 bases; junction bases not matched to a gene: 5. This CDR3 region has 16 residues. As DNA, the CDR3 is TGTGCCAGCAGCTTCGTACTAGCGGGGGTTACCGGGGAGCTGTTTTTT. Protein product: CASSFVLAGVTGELFF.

The CDR3 loop reads CASSSDRAHNYGYTF. Written as DNA, the CDR3 is TGTGCCAGCAGCAGTGACAGGGCCCATAACTATGGCTACACCTTC. The rearrangement joins TRBV5-4 to TRBJ1-2; 7 nucleotides align to TRBD1. The germline CDR1 and CDR2 sequences are SGHNT and YYREEE (reference sequence). J was trimmed by 1 base and V by 4 bases; bases with no gene match: 7. CDR3 length equals 15 residues.

The V gene is TRBV10-3, the J gene TRBJ2-2; D call uncertain. CDR1 ENHRY and CDR2 SYGVKD come from the germline V gene. Trimming took off 4 bases at V and 1 base at J, with 4 bases between the two ends. The CDR3 has 13 amino acids. The CDR3 loop is CAISGENTGELFF. In nucleotides, the CDR3 is TGTGCCATCAGTGGAGAGAACACCGGGGAGCTGTTTTTT.

The chain combines TRBV2 with TRBJ2-5, with D uncertain. Germline CDR1 SNHLY, CDR2 FYNNEI. CDR3 size: 13 residues. Trimming left V 3 bases short and J 6 bases short, with 11 bases between. CDR3 protein: CASSEERLQTQYF. DNA for the CDR3: TGTGCCAGCAGTGAGGAGAGGCTCCAGACCCAGTACTTC.

The chain links TRBV6-5 to TRBJ2-1, with 7 bases lining up with TRBD1. V gave up 7 bases and J gave up 3 bases; unmatched junction bases: 9. CDR3 length: 15 residues. Germline V gene lookup returns CDR1 MNHEY and CDR2 SVGAGI. The CDR3 bases are TGTGCCAGCACTGCCGACAGGGAGCGCTACAATGAGCAGTTCTTC. It is translated as CASTADRERYNEQFF.

The chain is built from TRBV29-1 and TRBJ2-5; TRBD1 agrees at 7 bases. The CDR3 covers 13 residues. The ends lost 2 bases at V and 7 bases at J; junction bases unmatched: 7. CDR1 SQVTM and CDR2 ANQGSEA come from the germline V gene. This CDR3 reads CSVELQGKGTQYF. The CDR3 DNA is TGCAGCGTTGAACTACAGGGGAAGGGGACCCAGTACTTC. The variable domain in full, with the rest retrieved from reference TRBV29-1 and TRBJ2-5, is SAVISQKPSRDICQRGTSLTIQCQVDSQVTMMFWYRQQPGQSLTLIATANQGSEATYESGFVIDKFPISRPNLTFSTLTVSNMSPEDSSIYLCSVELQGKGTQYFGPGTRLLVL.

The rearrangement joins TRBV7-2 to TRBJ1-1; D gene uncertain. Germline V CDR1 and CDR2: SGHTA, FQGNSA. The CDR3 totals 14 residues. V was cut by 6 bases and J by 0 bases, with 11 bases left in between. The CDR3 protein is CASRSTEMNTEAFF. The CDR3 nucleotides read TGTGCCAGCAGGAGTACAGAGATGAACACTGAAGCTTTCTTT.

This chain links TRBV6-5 with TRBJ1-1, with D tentatively TRBD1 (6 bases). Per the germline V gene, CDR1 is MNHEY and CDR2 is SVGAGI. V lost 6 bases and J 3 bases, leaving 11 bases between the germline ends. CDR3 length: 13 amino acids. The CDR3 protein is CASSHRTDTEAFF. CDR3 nucleotides: TGTGCCAGCAGCCATCGGACAGACACTGAAGCTTTCTTT.

The chain is built from TRBV28 and TRBJ1-1, with 10 nucleotides matching TRBD1. The J segment lost 3 bases and the V segment lost 7 bases, leaving 8 bases of the junction unmatched. Germline V gives CDR1 MDHEN, CDR2 SYDVKM. The CDR3 covers 15 residues. CDR3 nucleotide sequence: TGTGCCAGCAATTTTGGGACAGGGGTGGACACTGAAGCTTTCTTT. It specifies CASNFGTGVDTEAFF. The entire variable domain, with the rest obtained from reference TRBV28 and TRBJ1-1, is as follows: DVKVTQSSRYLVKRTGEKVFLECVQDMDHENMFWYRQDPGLGLRLIYFSYDVKMKEKGDIPEGYSVSREKKERFSLILESASTNQTSMYLCASNFGTGVDTEAFFGQGTRLTVV.

This clone turned up a few times. The gene calls are TRBV19 and TRBJ2-2, with 9 bases lining up with TRBD2. The ends lost 6 bases at V and 0 bases at J; junction bases unmatched: 5. The CDR3 is 16 residues long. The germline V gene encodes CDR1 LNHDA and CDR2 SQIVND (reference sequence). The CDR3 sequence is CASRVKRGANTGELFF. In nucleotides, the CDR3 is TGTGCCAGTAGAGTAAAGCGGGGGGCGAACACCGGGGAGCTGTTTTTT.

The chain links TRBV5-1 to TRBJ2-3; TRBD1 might be the D (5 bases). Trimming removed 7 bases at V and 9 bases at J, with 12 bases between. Germline V gives CDR1 SGHRS, CDR2 YFSETQ. The CDR3 runs to 11 residues. Here the CDR3 DNA reads TGCGCCAGCCGCCTCCAGGGCACGCAGTATTTT. As protein: CASRLQGTQYF.

The gene calls are TRBV10-3 and TRBJ1-2, with 8 bases aligning to TRBD1. The germline V gene encodes CDR1 ENHRY and CDR2 SYGVKD. Trimming took 7 bases from V and 3 from J; bases not matched to a gene: 7. This CDR3 spans 14 amino acids. DNA for the CDR3: TGTGCCATCACCCGGACAGGGTCGGACTATGGCTACACCTTC. Translation gives CAITRTGSDYGYTF.

The V call is TRBV27, the J call TRBJ2-7, with TRBD1 as a possible D gene (6 bases). Germline CDR1 and CDR2: MNHEY and SMNVEV (reference sequence). V lost 5 bases, J lost 4 bases, and 27 bases lay in between. The CDR3 contains 18 residues. The CDR3 reads CASSPINHREAYKYEQYF. For the CDR3, the DNA is TGTGCCAGCAGTCCAATAAACCACAGGGAAGCGTACAAGTACGAGCAGTACTTC.

The chain is built from TRBV28 and TRBJ2-3; D possibly corresponds to TRBD2 (5 bases). Germline V CDR1 and CDR2: MDHEN, SYDVKM. This CDR3 region has 14 residues. V lost 2 bases to trimming and J lost 6 bases, with 12 bases between them. The CDR3 is CASSLAAWRDTQYF. As DNA, the CDR3 is TGTGCCAGCAGTTTAGCGGCTTGGAGGGATACGCAGTATTTT.